This TCR beta chain was obtained from a study of T cell clones after liver transplantation. Findings and limits, study-wide: Graft donor-reactive T cells possibly entered the graft instead of undergoing deletion.

This clone appeared a few times. Its antigen is not identified. The CDR3 contains 14 residues. Trimming pared 7 bases from V and 2 bases from J, leaving 12 bases between. Germline V gene sequence: CDR1 LGHNT, CDR2 FRNRAP. The assay was immunoSEQ multiplex PCR, and TCRdb's table has in-frame clones only and misses some. Counted here are several thousand clones, roughly 79% occurring once; the ten biggest clones make up 18%. The clonotype originates from a human donor who received a liver transplant. This material consisted of CD8+ T cells from blood, taken before liver transplant. The chain uses TRBV12-5 and TRBJ1-5; D uncertain. The CDR3 DNA reads as TGTGCTAGTGACCTTGGGTCAGGCAATCAGCCCCAGCATTTT. Translation gives CASDLGSGNQPQHF.